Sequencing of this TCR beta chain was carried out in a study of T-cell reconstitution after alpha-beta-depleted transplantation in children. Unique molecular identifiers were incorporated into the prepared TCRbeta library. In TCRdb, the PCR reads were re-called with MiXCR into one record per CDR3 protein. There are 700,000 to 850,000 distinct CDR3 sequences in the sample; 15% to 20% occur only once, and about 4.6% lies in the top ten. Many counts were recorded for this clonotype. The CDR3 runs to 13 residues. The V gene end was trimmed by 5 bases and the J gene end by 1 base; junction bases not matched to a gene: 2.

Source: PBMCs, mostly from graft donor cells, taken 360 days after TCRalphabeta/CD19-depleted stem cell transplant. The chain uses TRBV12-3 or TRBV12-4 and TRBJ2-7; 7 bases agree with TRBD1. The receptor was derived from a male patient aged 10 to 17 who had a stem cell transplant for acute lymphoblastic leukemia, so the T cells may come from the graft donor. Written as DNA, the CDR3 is TGTGCCAGCAGTGAGGGACAGTCCTACGAGCAGTACTTC. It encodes CASSEGQSYEQYF.